The 26 T cell receptor beta chains in this list originate from one sample, sequenced in a study of PD-1 blockade in mismatch repair-deficient tumors (dated by TCRdb to about 2017). The library was generated by the immunoSEQ multiplex PCR assay. Here the immuneACCESS table is served through TCRdb, limited to in-frame sequences with V and J called. Missing clones are a known gap in these copies; in checked studies unresolved V genes cover under half, and the rest lacks a known reason. Across this sample there are under 40,000 clones, with 65% to 85% seen only once. The biggest ten clones account for approximately 1.1% of the sample. The specimen comprised PBMCs, sampled about 38 weeks after starting pembrolizumab. The receptors stem from an adult with mismatch repair-deficient cancer.

This clone was counted a single time. V usage is TRBV10-3 and J usage is TRBJ2-7, with 10 bases lining up with TRBD1. The V gene's germline CDR1 is ENHRY and CDR2 SYGVKD. The CDR3 extends over 14 amino acids. Unmatched junction bases numbered 5, after V lost 3 bases and J lost 6 bases. Written as DNA, the CDR3 is TGTGCCATCAGTGAAACCGGGACAGGGGTCGAGCAGTACTTC. Its translation is CAISETGTGVEQYF.

The V call is TRBV28, the J call TRBJ1-1, with D unresolved. With 1 base removed from V and 5 bases from J, the gap between germline ends came to 5 bases. The germline CDR1 and CDR2 sequences are MDHEN and SYDVKM. The CDR3 runs to 12 residues. The CDR3 DNA reads as TGTGCCAGCAGTTTATCGTTAACTGAAGCTTTCTTT. Its protein is CASSLSLTEAFF.

The V call is TRBV6-5, the J call TRBJ1-1, with no clear D. Germline-derived CDR1 and CDR2 are MNHEY and SVGAGI. The CDR3 length is 14 residues. V dropped 6 bases and J dropped 1 base, with 12 bases sitting between them. The CDR3 here is CASRPRFENTEAFF. CDR3 bases: TGTGCCAGCAGACCCAGGTTTGAGAACACTGAAGCTTTCTTT.

This clone was seen a handful of times. The rearrangement joins TRBV27 to TRBJ2-7; TRBD1 might be the D (6 bases). Looked up from germline, CDR1 is MNHEY and CDR2 is SMNVEV (reference sequence). This CDR3 region has 15 residues. V was shortened by 2 bases and J by 3 bases, with 14 bases between the two germline ends. The CDR3 nucleotides read TGTGCCAGCAGTTTAGAGGTGGGGGCGCGCTACGAGCAGTACTTC. Amino acids: CASSLEVGARYEQYF.

The gene calls are TRBV7-7 and TRBJ2-1, with D perhaps TRBD1 (5 bases). The germline V gene has CDR1 SSHAT and CDR2 FNYEAQ (reference sequence). CDR3 length: 13 amino acids. V dropped 1 base and J dropped 9 bases, with 10 bases sitting between them. The CDR3 spells CASSLDRLTEQFF. Here the CDR3 DNA reads TGTGCCAGCAGCTTAGACAGGCTGACTGAGCAGTTCTTC. Supplemented by reference TRBV7-7 and TRBJ2-1, the full variable domain reads GAGVSQSPRYKVTKRGQDVTLRCDPISSHATLYWYQQALGQGPEFLTYFNYEAQPDKSGLPSDRFSAERPEGSISTLTIQRTEQRDSAMYRCASSLDRLTEQFFGPGTRLTVL.

There are a few counts of this clone. This chain connects TRBV6-5 to TRBJ2-7; 11 bases are shared with TRBD2. The CDR3 loop spans 15 amino acids. Germline V gives CDR1 MNHEY, CDR2 SVGAGI. The junction had 5 bases not matched to a gene; V was cut back by 2 bases and J by 5 bases. This chain's CDR3 is CASSYGLAGGHEQYF. In nucleotides, the CDR3 is TGTGCCAGCAGTTACGGGCTAGCGGGAGGACACGAGCAGTACTTC.

V gene TRBV2 combines with J gene TRBJ2-1; 8 positions agree with TRBD1. The CDR3 has 15 amino acids. Germline V lookup: CDR1 SNHLY, CDR2 FYNNEI. The trim removed 6 bases at V and 7 bases at J, leaving 11 bases unmatched. The CDR3 DNA reads as TGTGCCAGCAGCCTGGAACGGACAGGGAATAATGAGCAGTTCTTC. Amino acid sequence: CASSLERTGNNEQFF.

This clone has only a few counts. The chain uses TRBV30 and TRBJ1-5; 7 bases match TRBD1. Trimming removed 3 bases from V and 5 bases from J; junction bases left unmatched: 7. This CDR3 has 14 residues. Looked up from germline, CDR1 is GTSNPN and CDR2 is SVGIG (reference sequence). CDR3 coding DNA: TGTGCCTGGAGAGAGACAGGGCTCTATCAGCCCCAGCATTTT. Its protein product is CAWRETGLYQPQHF.

The V and J genes are TRBV4-1 and TRBJ2-3; 9 bases fit TRBD1. V lost 2 bases and J lost 6; bases outside the gene matches: 3. The germline gives CDR1 MGHRA, CDR2 YSYEKL. The CDR3 extends over 14 amino acids. The CDR3 coding sequence is TGCGCCAGCAGCCAAACAGGGGGCTCCGATACGCAGTATTTT. It encodes CASSQTGGSDTQYF.

The V and J genes are TRBV11-2 and TRBJ1-2, with 9 positions matching TRBD1. The CDR3 sequence is 16 residues long. V was pared by 0 bases and J by 5 bases, with 7 bases of the junction left unmatched. CDR1 and CDR2 from the germline V gene are SGHAT and FQNNGV. DNA of the CDR3: TGTGCCAGCAGCTTAGACACAGGGGGCATCCGGTATGGCTACACCTTC. It codes for CASSLDTGGIRYGYTF.

This clone was picked up a small number of times. CDR3 in amino acids: CASSLRQGSLYNEQFF. The CDR3 DNA follows: TGTGCCAGCAGCTTACGCCAGGGGTCCCTTTACAATGAGCAGTTCTTC. J is TRBJ2-1 and V is TRBV11-1; the D gene is possibly TRBD1 (6 bases). The V end lost 2 bases, the J end lost 4 bases, and 15 bases lay between the germline ends. Germline CDR1 and CDR2: SGHAT and FQDESV (reference sequence). There are 16 residues in the CDR3.

V is TRBV5-1 and J is TRBJ1-2; the match to TRBD1 covers 8 bases. The CDR3 has 14 residues. The germline V gene has CDR1 SGHRS and CDR2 YFSETQ. Trimming cost V 4 bases and J 2 bases; bases outside gene matches: 4. The CDR3: CASSPRTGNYGYTF. The CDR3 DNA reads TGCGCCAGCAGCCCCAGGACAGGGAACTATGGCTACACCTTC. Based on the CDR3 plus reference TRBV5-1 and TRBJ1-2, the full variable domain is KAGVTQTPRYLIKTRGQQVTLSCSPISGHRSVSWYQQTPGQGLQFLFEYFSETQRNKGNFPGRFSGRQFSNSRSEMNVSTLELGDSALYLCASSPRTGNYGYTFGSGTRLTVV.

The genes are TRBV19 and TRBJ2-1; weak D call: TRBD1 (6 bases). Trimming pared 1 base from V and 8 bases from J, leaving 12 bases between. This CDR3 is built from 14 residues. Germline loops: CDR1 LNHDA, CDR2 SQIVND (reference sequence). CDR3 sequence (DNA): TGTGCCAGTAGTATAGGGGGGCTTGCCTATGAGCAGTTCTTC. Translation: CASSIGGLAYEQFF.

The V gene is TRBV6-5, the J gene TRBJ1-5; D possibly corresponds to TRBD1 (5 bases). The CDR3 totals 13 residues. Trimming pared 6 bases from V and 11 bases from J, leaving 17 bases between. Germline CDR1 and CDR2: MNHEY and SVGAGI. The CDR3 reads CASRNLGQGAQHF. CDR3 nucleotide sequence: TGTGCCAGCAGGAATCTCGGACAAGGGGCCCAGCATTTT.

The rearrangement uses TRBV5-4 and TRBJ2-2; TRBD2 agrees at 9 bases. The trim removed 4 bases at V and 5 bases at J, leaving 6 bases unmatched. The V gene's germline CDR1 is SGHNT and CDR2 YYREEE (reference sequence). This CDR3 is 15 amino acids long. This chain's CDR3 is CASSTLAGRTGELFF. Here the CDR3 DNA reads TGTGCCAGCAGCACTCTAGCGGGGCGGACCGGGGAGCTGTTTTTT.

This chain uses TRBV28 with TRBJ2-7, with D unresolved. Germline CDR1 MDHEN, CDR2 SYDVKM. Trimming pared 4 bases from V and 4 bases from J, leaving 5 bases between. The CDR3 totals 11 residues. CDR3 nucleotides: TGTGCCAGCAGTTCCCCTTACGAGCAGTACTTC. Translated: CASSSPYEQYF.

The table lists this clone with a count of one. This chain connects TRBV7-9 to TRBJ2-3; D is uncertain. Germline lookup yields CDR1 SEHNR and CDR2 FQNEAQ (reference sequence). The CDR3 consists of 13 residues. Trimming left V 4 bases short and J 0 bases short, with 5 bases between. The CDR3 bases are TGTGCCAGCAGCTATACTAGCACAGATACGCAGTATTTT. Translation: CASSYTSTDTQYF.

The gene calls are TRBV28 and TRBJ1-2, with D hard to call. The V end lost 6 bases, the J end lost 8 bases, and 16 bases lay between the germline ends. Germline assignment: CDR1 MDHEN and CDR2 SYDVKM. The CDR3 is 13 amino acids. CDR3 sequence (DNA): TGTGCCAGCAGCCAACCCGCAGCGCGCGGCTACACCTTC. Its protein product is CASSQPAARGYTF.

V gene TRBV18 combines with J gene TRBJ1-2; TRBD1 matches 8 bases. The CDR3 is 16 amino acids. Germline V gives CDR1 KGHSH, CDR2 LQKENI. The J segment lost 9 bases and the V segment lost 3 bases, leaving 15 bases of the junction unmatched. The CDR3 coding sequence is TGTGCCAGCTCACCGCTCGACAGGGGAGGTGGCTTAAGCTACACCTTC. Its protein product is CASSPLDRGGGLSYTF.

The rearrangement joins TRBV2 to TRBJ2-2; TRBD1 matches 7 bases. The V and J ends lost 6 bases and 4 bases, in that order; junction bases with no gene match: 8. The CDR3 runs 15 residues. CDR1 and CDR2 (germline): SNHLY, FYNNEI. In nucleotides, the CDR3 is TGTGCCAGCAGGGAAACAGGGGCCTTCACCGGGGAGCTGTTTTTT. This codes for CASRETGAFTGELFF.

This clone showed up just a few times. The chain carries TRBV11-3 and TRBJ2-7, with 7 bases fitting TRBD2. The length of the CDR3 is 13 residues. V was clipped by 9 bases and J by 2 bases; unmatched bases: 7. CDR1 and CDR2 (germline): SGHNT, YENEEA. The CDR3 nucleotides are TGTGCCAGTCGTCGGGAGGCCCCCTACGAGCAGTACTTC. Translation: CASRREAPYEQYF.

The chain combines TRBV5-1 with TRBJ2-1; TRBD1 matches at 9 bases. The CDR3 consists of 16 residues. J gave up 4 bases and V 0 bases, and 5 bases lay outside the gene matches. Germline values: CDR1 SGHRS, CDR2 YFSETQ. In DNA form, the CDR3 reads TGCGCCAGCAGCTTGGGGTGGGACAGGGCTTACAATGAGCAGTTCTTC. Its translation is CASSLGWDRAYNEQFF. Variable domain in full (rest from reference TRBV5-1 and TRBJ2-1): KAGVTQTPRYLIKTRGQQVTLSCSPISGHRSVSWYQQTPGQGLQFLFEYFSETQRNKGNFPGRFSGRQFSNSRSEMNVSTLELGDSALYLCASSLGWDRAYNEQFFGPGTRLTVL.

In its sample, this clone was seen once. This chain connects TRBV28 to TRBJ2-1; D unclear. The CDR3 is 16 amino acids. CDR1 is MDHEN, CDR2 SYDVKM, per germline. The germline V and J ends were trimmed by 6 bases and 0 bases, with 15 bases remaining between them. CDR3 DNA: TGTGCCAGCAGCGGCGGAAGCGCCCCCTCCTACAATGAGCAGTTCTTC. As protein: CASSGGSAPSYNEQFF.

CDR3 sequence: CASFPPTSGADTQYF. The CDR3 DNA reads as TGTGCCAGCTTCCCGCCGACTAGCGGGGCAGATACGCAGTATTTT. V is TRBV28 and J is TRBJ2-3; 11 nucleotides align to TRBD2. The V and J ends lost 8 bases and 4 bases, in that order; junction bases with no gene match: 8. Germline values: CDR1 MDHEN, CDR2 SYDVKM. The CDR3 has 15 residues.

The chain has TRBV2 and TRBJ2-7; TRBD1 agrees at 7 bases. Trimming took 6 bases from V and 2 from J; bases not matched to a gene: 7. This CDR3 is built from 14 residues. Germline V CDR1 and CDR2: SNHLY, FYNNEI. The CDR3 here is CASRPRQGAYEQYF. CDR3 DNA: TGTGCCAGCAGGCCGAGACAGGGAGCCTACGAGCAGTACTTC.

Only one count was recorded for this clone. The chain has TRBV7-6 and TRBJ2-2; tentatively, D is TRBD1 (6 bases). CDR1 is SGHVS and CDR2 is FNYEAQ in the germline V gene. The CDR3 spans 15 residues. V shed 6 bases and J shed 2 bases, with 13 bases lying between them. The chain's CDR3 is CASRAGTTNTGELFF. The CDR3 DNA reads TGTGCCAGCAGAGCCGGGACAACAAACACCGGGGAGCTGTTTTTT.